This T cell receptor (beta chain) was sequenced for a study of shared clonotypes between healthy human individuals. This table comes from immunoSEQ multiplex PCR, and its TCRdb copy is limited to in-frame clones, with some not included. Of around 690,000 clones listed, about nine tenths were seen once; the top ten hold 34%. General observations from the study: Memory subsets generally showed lower estimated richness than naive subsets. Rarefaction demonstrated incomplete sorted-subset sequencing despite large depth.

The CDR3 loop spans 15 amino acids. Trimming removed 0 bases from V and 4 bases from J, with 13 bases in between. CDR1 SGHNT and CDR2 YYREEE come from the germline V gene (reference sequence). CD8 memory combined CD45RO+ cells with CCR7-negative CD45RA+ TemRA cells. Regarding this clone: Its antigen is undetermined.

The sequence came from a young man in good health. Some clones in this sample may be carry-over from other donors' samples. The sample consisted of memory CD8+ T cells from PBMCs. Indicated subset: CD45RO+ cells pooled with CCR7-negative TemRA cells. The chain combines TRBV5-4 with TRBJ1-2; D may be TRBD1 (6 bases). The CDR3 DNA follows: TGTGCCAGCAGCTTGGAGCCAGGGGATGTCTATGGCTACACCTTC. This sequence encodes CASSLEPGDVYGYTF.